The 28 T cell receptor beta chains listed next were all sequenced from one sample in a study of blood T cell repertoires in COVID-19. Clones were sequenced by immunoSEQ multiplex PCR, and TCRdb holds only the in-frame ones, with some missing. The sample has about 130,000 clones, about 80% seen once. The sample comprised peripheral blood. The receptors shown here come from a man between 40 and 49 years old with active or convalescent COVID-19.

The V call is TRBV19, the J call TRBJ2-1; 10 positions match TRBD2. The CDR3 sequence is 16 residues long. V shed 7 bases, J shed 4 bases, and the junction held 10 bases outside the gene matches. The germline V gene encodes CDR1 LNHDA and CDR2 SQIVND (reference sequence). The CDR3 here is CASNTLAGGLYNEQFF. In DNA form, the CDR3 reads TGTGCCAGTAACACTTTAGCGGGGGGCCTTTACAATGAGCAGTTCTTC. The complete variable domain, with remaining parts taken from reference TRBV19 and TRBJ2-1, reads DGGITQSPKYLFRKEGQNVTLSCEQNLNHDAMYWYRQDPGQGLRLIYYSQIVNDFQKGDIAEGYSVSREKKESFPLTVTSAQKNPTAFYLCASNTLAGGLYNEQFFGPGTRLTVL.

The chain links TRBV14 to TRBJ2-7, with 9 positions matching TRBD1. The germline CDR1 and CDR2 sequences are SGHDN and FVKESK. After removal of 4 bases from V and 3 bases from J, the junction contained 7 bases not matched to a gene. The CDR3 contains 15 residues. This CDR3 is CASSLGGTGIYEQYF. Here the CDR3 DNA reads TGTGCCAGCAGCCTCGGAGGGACAGGGATCTACGAGCAGTACTTC.

This chain connects TRBV11-1 to TRBJ2-7, with 11 nucleotides matching TRBD2. This CDR3 has 16 residues. Per the germline V gene, CDR1 is SGHAT and CDR2 is FQDESV (reference sequence). Trimming removed 3 bases from V and 7 bases from J; junction bases left unmatched: 11. CDR3 sequence (DNA): TGTGCCAGCAGCTTGTCGGCTAGCGGGGGGCTGAAAGAGCAGTACTTC. Amino acid sequence: CASSLSASGGLKEQYF. Full variable domain (outside the CDR3, taken from reference TRBV11-1 and TRBJ2-7): EAEVAQSPRYKITEKSQAVAFWCDPISGHATLYWYRQILGQGPELLVQFQDESVVDDSQLPKDRFSAERLKGVDSTLKIQPAELGDSAMYLCASSLSASGGLKEQYFGPGTRLTVT.

The rearrangement uses TRBV9 and TRBJ2-1; D perhaps matches TRBD2 (6 bases). Per germline, CDR1 SGDLS and CDR2 YYNGEE. V dropped 2 bases and J dropped 9 bases, with 15 bases sitting between them. This CDR3 comprises 14 residues. The CDR3 loop is CASSVDPGEGEQFF. CDR3 nucleotides: TGTGCCAGCAGCGTGGACCCGGGAGAGGGTGAGCAGTTCTTC.

V gene TRBV3-1 (or the pseudogene TRBV3-2) combines with J gene TRBJ1-1, with D perhaps TRBD1 (5 bases). The germline V and J ends were trimmed by 1 base and 4 bases, with 16 bases remaining between them. The CDR3 is 16 residues long. The germline V gene has CDR1 LGHDT and CDR2 YNNKEL (reference sequence). The CDR3 coding sequence is TGTGCCAGCAGCCAAGTCCCCACGGGGGGGAGCACTGAAGCTTTCTTT. Amino acids: CASSQVPTGGSTEAFF.

The chain has TRBV7-2 and TRBJ1-5; D is perhaps TRBD1 (5 bases). With 6 bases removed from V and 1 base from J, the gap between germline ends came to 13 bases. Germline V gene lookup returns CDR1 SGHTA and CDR2 FQGNSA. The CDR3 contains 15 residues. The CDR3 is CASRQRGVSNQPQHF. CDR3 in DNA: TGTGCCAGCAGACAGCGGGGCGTAAGCAATCAGCCCCAGCATTTT. Full variable domain (remainder filled in from reference TRBV7-2 and TRBJ1-5): GAGVSQSPSNKVTEKGKDVELRCDPISGHTALYWYRQSLGQGLEFLIYFQGNSAPDKSGLPSDRFSAERTGGSVSTLTIQRTQQEDSAVYLCASRQRGVSNQPQHFGDGTRLSIL.

The genes are TRBV30 and TRBJ1-1; D unclear. Trimming removed 0 bases at V and 6 bases at J, with 8 bases between. The CDR3 sequence is 12 residues long. Per germline, CDR1 GTSNPN and CDR2 SVGIG (reference sequence). CDR3: CAWSVQTPEAFF. CDR3 DNA: TGTGCCTGGAGTGTACAAACACCTGAAGCTTTCTTT.

In its sample, this clone was seen a few times. The chain has TRBV6-6 and TRBJ2-5; possible D gene TRBD2, 5 bases. Deletions cut 6 bases from V and 7 bases from J, with 12 bases between. Per the germline V gene, CDR1 is MNHNY and CDR2 is SVGAGI (reference sequence). CDR3 length: 12 residues. As DNA, the CDR3 is TGTGCCAGCAGAAGAGAGGGTGTGACCCAGTACTTC. It encodes CASRREGVTQYF.

This chain links TRBV7-2 with TRBJ2-2; TRBD2 matches at 9 bases. Trimming at V came to 3 bases and at J to 3 bases, leaving 2 bases not matched to a gene. The CDR3 extends over 15 amino acids. Germline CDR1 and CDR2: SGHTA and FQGNSA. The CDR3 coding sequence is TGTGCCAGCAGCTTTAGCGGGGGCCACACCGGGGAGCTGTTTTTT. Translating gives CASSFSGGHTGELFF.

The CDR3 protein is CASSGSMGGLITEAFF. The CDR3 coding sequence is TGTGCCAGCAGTGGTTCCATGGGGGGGTTAATCACTGAAGCTTTCTTT. This rearrangement joins TRBV2 to TRBJ1-1; perhaps TRBD1 as D (5 bases). V lost 4 bases and J lost 4, with 19 bases in between. The germline V gene has CDR1 SNHLY and CDR2 FYNNEI. The CDR3 has 16 residues.

The chain joins TRBV27 to TRBJ2-2; TRBD1 agrees at 8 bases. Looked up from germline, CDR1 is MNHEY and CDR2 is SMNVEV (reference sequence). There are 16 residues in the CDR3. The ends lost 5 bases at V and 4 bases at J; junction bases unmatched: 9. The CDR3 region has the DNA TGTGCCAGCAGTATGATGGCCAGGGGGCTCACCGGGGAGCTGTTTTTT. Protein sequence: CASSMMARGLTGELFF.

The J gene is TRBJ2-7, the V gene TRBV5-8, with 9 bases lining up with TRBD2. This CDR3 region has 16 residues. In germline, CDR1 is SGHTS, CDR2 YDEGEE. Trimming at V came to 7 bases and at J to 2 bases, leaving 13 bases not matched to a gene. CDR3 residues: CASLDQSGGLTYEQYF. CDR3 sequence (DNA): TGTGCCAGCCTAGACCAGAGCGGGGGGCTCACCTACGAGCAGTACTTC.

This clone was seen just once. J is TRBJ1-2 and V is TRBV6-4; no clear D gene. The CDR3 runs 13 residues. Per the germline V gene, CDR1 is MRHNA and CDR2 is SNTAGT. The V gene lost 8 bases and the J gene lost 3 bases, with 13 bases spanning the gap. The CDR3 nucleotides are TGTGCCAGCCTTCTTTTACAGTACTATGGCTACACCTTC. This sequence encodes CASLLLQYYGYTF.

This chain joins TRBV6-2 or TRBV6-3 and TRBJ2-4, with 9 bases aligning to TRBD1. Germline trimming cut 0 bases from V and 2 bases from J; bases unmatched to any gene: 5. Germline V gene lookup returns CDR1 MNHEY and CDR2 SVGEGT. The CDR3 has 17 amino acids. The CDR3 loop reads CASSYSVDRGPKNIQYF. As DNA, the CDR3 is TGTGCCAGCAGTTACTCGGTGGACAGGGGACCCAAAAACATTCAGTACTTC.

The V call is TRBV18, the J call TRBJ1-1; perhaps TRBD1 as D (5 bases). The germline V and J ends were trimmed by 6 bases and 5 bases, with 13 bases remaining between them. This CDR3 comprises 13 residues. The germline V gene has CDR1 KGHSH and CDR2 LQKENI. CDR3 sequence (DNA): TGTGCCAGCTCGCCGGGGGTCGAGACTGAAGCTTTCTTT. Amino acid sequence: CASSPGVETEAFF. Using reference TRBV18 and TRBJ1-1 for the parts outside the CDR3, the full variable domain is NAGVMQNPRHLVRRRGQEARLRCSPMKGHSHVYWYRQLPEEGLKFMVYLQKENIIDESGMPKERFSAEFPKEGPSILRIQQVVRGDSAAYFCASSPGVETEAFFGQGTRLTVV.

The gene calls are TRBV18 and TRBJ1-2, with D possibly matching TRBD1 (6 bases). The CDR3 is 15 residues long. V lost 3 bases and J 4 bases, leaving 15 bases between the germline ends. Germline CDR1 reads KGHSH; CDR2 reads LQKENI. CDR3: CASSPRGEGSYGYTF. In DNA, the CDR3 is TGTGCCAGCTCACCCAGGGGCGAGGGGAGCTATGGCTACACCTTC.

This chain joins TRBV19 and TRBJ1-5, with TRBD1 identical over 8 bases. J was trimmed by 4 bases and V by 0 bases; bases with no gene match: 11. The CDR3 contains 18 residues. Germline values: CDR1 LNHDA, CDR2 SQIVND (reference sequence). CDR3 DNA: TGTGCCAGTAGTATAGACCGAGGGACAGGCGTCAATAATCAGCCCCAGCATTTT. Its translation is CASSIDRGTGVNNQPQHF.

This clone has a single count. The genes are TRBV14 and TRBJ2-7; weak D call: TRBD1 (8 bases). This CDR3 is built from 15 residues. Germline CDR1 reads SGHDN; CDR2 reads FVKESK. V was shortened by 3 bases and J by 3 bases, with 15 bases between the two germline ends. CDR3 bases: TGTGCCAGCAGCCAGAGCGGGACAGGCGTCTACGAGCAGTACTTC. Residues: CASSQSGTGVYEQYF. The full variable domain, its missing parts supplied by reference TRBV14 and TRBJ2-7, is EAGVTQFPSHSVIEKGQTVTLRCDPISGHDNLYWYRRVMGKEIKFLLHFVKESKQDESGMPNNRFLAERTGGTYSTLKVQPAELEDSGVYFCASSQSGTGVYEQYFGPGTRLTVT.

This clone was detected only once. J is TRBJ1-2 and V is TRBV6-1, with D tentatively TRBD1 (5 bases). The germline gives CDR1 MNHNS, CDR2 SASEGT. The V end was cut by 1 base, the J end by 7 bases, with 22 bases between. The CDR3 totals 17 residues. The CDR3 here is CASSEGKLGAGPLGYTF. The CDR3 DNA follows: TGTGCCAGCAGTGAAGGGAAGCTAGGGGCAGGTCCCCTTGGCTACACCTTC.

The chain recombines TRBV7-3 with TRBJ2-3; weak D call: TRBD2 (5 bases). V dropped 1 base and J dropped 0 bases, with 11 bases sitting between them. The CDR3 runs to 16 residues. CDR1 and CDR2 (germline): SGHTA, FQGTGA. The CDR3, as DNA: TGTGCCAGCAGCTTAAAGGGCGGGTCTAGCACAGATACGCAGTATTTT. It encodes CASSLKGGSSTDTQYF.

The chain uses TRBV5-1 and TRBJ2-1, with 11 bases matching TRBD1. With V trimmed by 4 bases and J by 2 bases, 5 bases remained unmatched. Germline loops: CDR1 SGHRS, CDR2 YFSETQ. The CDR3 has 16 amino acids. The CDR3 sequence: CASSVGQGVAYNEQFF. In nucleotides, the CDR3 is TGCGCCAGCAGCGTGGGACAGGGGGTGGCCTACAATGAGCAGTTCTTC. The whole variable domain, remainder taken from reference TRBV5-1 and TRBJ2-1, is KAGVTQTPRYLIKTRGQQVTLSCSPISGHRSVSWYQQTPGQGLQFLFEYFSETQRNKGNFPGRFSGRQFSNSRSEMNVSTLELGDSALYLCASSVGQGVAYNEQFFGPGTRLTVL.

This clone was counted a few times. CDR3 protein: CASSLTGGGINEQFF. Written as DNA, the CDR3 is TGTGCCAGCAGTCTAACAGGGGGCGGAATTAATGAGCAGTTCTTC. This chain joins TRBV6-5 and TRBJ2-1, with 9 bases that match TRBD1. This CDR3 has 15 residues. J lost 7 bases, V lost 5 bases, and 9 bases had no gene match. Germline V CDR1 and CDR2: MNHEY, SVGAGI.

The rearrangement uses TRBV27 and TRBJ2-1; 12 bases are a match to TRBD2. The V gene end was trimmed by 6 bases and the J gene end by 3 bases; junction bases not matched to a gene: 3. This CDR3 is 15 amino acids long. Germline V gene lookup returns CDR1 MNHEY and CDR2 SMNVEV (reference sequence). The CDR3 spells CASSLTSGGYNEQFF. The CDR3 DNA reads TGTGCCAGCAGCCTGACTAGCGGGGGCTACAATGAGCAGTTCTTC.

The chain is built from TRBV25-1 and TRBJ2-7, with D perhaps matching TRBD1 (6 bases). The germline CDR1 and CDR2 sequences are MGHDK and SYGVNS. The V gene lost 4 bases and the J gene lost 3 bases, with 16 bases spanning the gap. The CDR3 is made up of 15 amino acids. Written as DNA, the CDR3 is TGTGCCAGCAGTGGCCGGGACACGTTTTTCTACGAGCAGTACTTC. Translation: CASSGRDTFFYEQYF.

This rearrangement joins TRBV19 to TRBJ1-1; 7 bases are a match to TRBD1. Germline CDR1 reads LNHDA; CDR2 reads SQIVND (reference sequence). The CDR3 contains 12 residues. With 4 bases clipped from V and 10 bases from J, the junction kept 6 bases outside the gene matches. The CDR3 DNA is TGTGCCAGTAGTACTGACAGGGTCCGAGCTTTCTTT. Translated: CASSTDRVRAFF.

The chain employs TRBV6-6 and TRBJ1-4; D uncertain. Germline V CDR1 and CDR2: MNHNY, SVGAGI (reference sequence). The CDR3 covers 13 residues. Trimming took off 2 bases at V and 8 bases at J, with 9 bases between the two ends. CDR3 bases: TGTGCCAGCAGTTACGGGAGGCAGGAAAAACTGTTTTTT. Its protein is CASSYGRQEKLFF.

The chain combines TRBV7-2 with TRBJ1-5; 8 positions match TRBD1. The germline CDR1 and CDR2 sequences are SGHTA and FQGNSA. This CDR3 is 14 amino acids long. The junction had 4 bases not matched to a gene; V was cut back by 5 bases and J by 4 bases. The CDR3 loop is CASSVRQGNQPQHF. CDR3 DNA sequence: TGTGCCAGCAGCGTTAGACAGGGGAATCAGCCCCAGCATTTT. The full variable domain, its missing parts supplied by reference TRBV7-2 and TRBJ1-5, is GAGVSQSPSNKVTEKGKDVELRCDPISGHTALYWYRQSLGQGLEFLIYFQGNSAPDKSGLPSDRFSAERTGGSVSTLTIQRTQQEDSAVYLCASSVRQGNQPQHFGDGTRLSIL.

This sequence joins TRBV5-1 and TRBJ2-1, with 8 bases that match TRBD2. Germline CDR1 SGHRS, CDR2 YFSETQ. The ends lost 3 bases at V and 7 bases at J; junction bases unmatched: 24. This CDR3 has 20 residues. The CDR3: CASSSGIWGPTSGAINEQFF. In DNA form, the CDR3 reads TGCGCCAGCAGCTCTGGCATTTGGGGGCCCACTAGCGGTGCCATTAATGAGCAGTTCTTC.